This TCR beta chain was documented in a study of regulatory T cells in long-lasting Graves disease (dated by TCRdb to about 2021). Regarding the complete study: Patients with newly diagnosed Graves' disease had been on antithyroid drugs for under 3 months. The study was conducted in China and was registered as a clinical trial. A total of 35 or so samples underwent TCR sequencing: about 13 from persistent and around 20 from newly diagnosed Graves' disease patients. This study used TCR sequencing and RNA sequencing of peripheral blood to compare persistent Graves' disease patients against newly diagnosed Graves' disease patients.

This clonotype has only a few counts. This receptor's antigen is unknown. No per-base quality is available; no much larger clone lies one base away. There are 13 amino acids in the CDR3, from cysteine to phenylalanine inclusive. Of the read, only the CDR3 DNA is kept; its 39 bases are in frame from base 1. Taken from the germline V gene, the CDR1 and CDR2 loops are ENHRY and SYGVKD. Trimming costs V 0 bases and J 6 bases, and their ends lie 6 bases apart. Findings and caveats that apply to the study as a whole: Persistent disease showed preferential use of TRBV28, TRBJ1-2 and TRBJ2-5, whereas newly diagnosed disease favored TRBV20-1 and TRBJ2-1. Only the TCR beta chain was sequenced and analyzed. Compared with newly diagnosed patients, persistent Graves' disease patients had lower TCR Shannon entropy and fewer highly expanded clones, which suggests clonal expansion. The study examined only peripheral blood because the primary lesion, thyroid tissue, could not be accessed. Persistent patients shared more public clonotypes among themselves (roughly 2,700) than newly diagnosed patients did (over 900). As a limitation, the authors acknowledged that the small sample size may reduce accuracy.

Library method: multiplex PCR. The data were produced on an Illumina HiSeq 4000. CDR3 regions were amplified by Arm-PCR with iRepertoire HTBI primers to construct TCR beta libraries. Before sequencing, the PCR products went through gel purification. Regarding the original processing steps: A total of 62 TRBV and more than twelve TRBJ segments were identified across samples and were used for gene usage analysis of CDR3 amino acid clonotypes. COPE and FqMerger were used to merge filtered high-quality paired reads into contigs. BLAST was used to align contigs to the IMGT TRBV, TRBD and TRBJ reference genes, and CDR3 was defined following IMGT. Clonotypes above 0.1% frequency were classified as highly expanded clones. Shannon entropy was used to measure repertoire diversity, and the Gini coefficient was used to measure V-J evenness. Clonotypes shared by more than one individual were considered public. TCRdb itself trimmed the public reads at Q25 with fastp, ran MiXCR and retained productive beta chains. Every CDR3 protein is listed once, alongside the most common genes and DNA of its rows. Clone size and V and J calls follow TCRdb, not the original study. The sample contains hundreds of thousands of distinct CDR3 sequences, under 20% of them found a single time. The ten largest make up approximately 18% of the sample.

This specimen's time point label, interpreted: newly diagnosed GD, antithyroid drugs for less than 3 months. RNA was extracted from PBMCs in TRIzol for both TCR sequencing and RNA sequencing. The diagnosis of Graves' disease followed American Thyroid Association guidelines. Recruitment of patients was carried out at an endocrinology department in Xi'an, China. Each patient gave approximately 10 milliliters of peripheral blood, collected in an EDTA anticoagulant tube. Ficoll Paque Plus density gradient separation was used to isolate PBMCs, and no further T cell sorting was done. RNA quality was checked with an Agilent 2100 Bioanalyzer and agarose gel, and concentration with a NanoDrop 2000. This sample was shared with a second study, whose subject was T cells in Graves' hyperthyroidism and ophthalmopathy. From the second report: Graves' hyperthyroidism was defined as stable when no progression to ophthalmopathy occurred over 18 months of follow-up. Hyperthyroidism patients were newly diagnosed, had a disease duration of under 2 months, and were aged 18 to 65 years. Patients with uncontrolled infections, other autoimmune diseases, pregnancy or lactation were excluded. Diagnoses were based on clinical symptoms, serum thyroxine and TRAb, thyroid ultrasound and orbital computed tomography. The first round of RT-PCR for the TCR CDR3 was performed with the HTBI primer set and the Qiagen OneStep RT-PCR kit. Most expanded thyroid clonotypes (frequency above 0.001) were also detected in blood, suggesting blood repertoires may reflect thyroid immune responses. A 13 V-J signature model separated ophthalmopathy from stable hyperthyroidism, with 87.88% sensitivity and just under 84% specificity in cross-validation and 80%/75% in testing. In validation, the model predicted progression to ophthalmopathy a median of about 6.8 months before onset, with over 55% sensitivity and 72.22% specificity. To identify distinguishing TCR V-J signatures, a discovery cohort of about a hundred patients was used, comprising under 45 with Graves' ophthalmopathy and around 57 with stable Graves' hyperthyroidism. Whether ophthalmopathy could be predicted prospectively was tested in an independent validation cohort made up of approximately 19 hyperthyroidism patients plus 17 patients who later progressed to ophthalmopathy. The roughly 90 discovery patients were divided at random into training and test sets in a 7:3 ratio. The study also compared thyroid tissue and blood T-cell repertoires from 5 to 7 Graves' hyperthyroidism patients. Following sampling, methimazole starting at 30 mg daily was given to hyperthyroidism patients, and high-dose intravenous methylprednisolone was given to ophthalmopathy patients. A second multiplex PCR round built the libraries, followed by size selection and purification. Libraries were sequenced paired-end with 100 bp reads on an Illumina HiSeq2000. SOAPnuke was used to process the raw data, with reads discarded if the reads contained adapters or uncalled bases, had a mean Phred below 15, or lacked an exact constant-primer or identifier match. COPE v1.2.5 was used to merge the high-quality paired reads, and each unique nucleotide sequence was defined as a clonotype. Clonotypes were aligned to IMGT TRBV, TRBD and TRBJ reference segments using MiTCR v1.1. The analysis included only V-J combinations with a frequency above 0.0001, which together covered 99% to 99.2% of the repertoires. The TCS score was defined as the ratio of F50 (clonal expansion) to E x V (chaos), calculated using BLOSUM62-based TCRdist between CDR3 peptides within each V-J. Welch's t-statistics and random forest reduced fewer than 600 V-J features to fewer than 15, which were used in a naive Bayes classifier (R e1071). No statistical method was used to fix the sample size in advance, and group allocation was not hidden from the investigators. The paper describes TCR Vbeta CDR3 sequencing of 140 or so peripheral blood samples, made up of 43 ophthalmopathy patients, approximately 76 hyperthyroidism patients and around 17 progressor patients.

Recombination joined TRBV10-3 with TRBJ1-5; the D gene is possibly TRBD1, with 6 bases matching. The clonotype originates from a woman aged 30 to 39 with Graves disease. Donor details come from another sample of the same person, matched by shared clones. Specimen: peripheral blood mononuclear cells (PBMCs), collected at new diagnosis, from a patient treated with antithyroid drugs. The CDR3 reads CAISESGAQPQHF. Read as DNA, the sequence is TGTGCCATCAGTGAGTCGGGGGCTCAGCCCCAGCATTTT.